The 8 T cell receptor beta chains below all came from one sample that was sequenced in a study of T cells in Graves' hyperthyroidism and ophthalmopathy. The source material, RNA transcripts, was used to amplify TCR beta CDR3 regions. Initially, a first-round RT-PCR of the TCR CDR3 employed the HTBI primer set. TCRdb redid the calling of the multiplex PCR reads with MiXCR, one entry per CDR3 protein. Here the sample spans fewer than 750,000 distinct CDR3 sequences, 35% to 55% being singletons. The sequencing input was peripheral blood or thyroid tissue (not recorded which). The receptors were gathered from a woman between 18 and 29 years old with Graves' hyperthyroidism.

This clonotype was seen at least ten times. This chain connects TRBV10-3 to TRBJ2-7, with TRBD1 matching over 8 bases. Germline CDR1 reads ENHRY; CDR2 reads SYGVKD. The CDR3 loop spans 15 amino acids. With V trimmed by 8 bases and J by 0 bases, 9 bases remained unmatched. This chain's CDR3 is CAIGRDRGYSYEQYF. Here the CDR3 DNA reads TGTGCCATCGGCCGCGACAGGGGATACTCCTACGAGCAGTACTTC.

The genes are TRBV25-1 and TRBJ1-1, with unresolved D. Germline V lookup: CDR1 MGHDK, CDR2 SYGVNS. Trimming stripped 4 bases from V and 0 bases from J, with 6 bases between. CDR3 size: 13 residues. The CDR3: CASSARVNTEAFF. The CDR3 nucleotides read TGTGCCAGCAGTGCTAGGGTGAACACTGAAGCTTTCTTT.

This clonotype has ten or more counts. The genes are TRBV4-3 and TRBJ2-7, with D unresolved. Per germline, CDR1 LGHNA and CDR2 YSLEER. V lost 1 base and J 3 bases, leaving 10 bases between the germline ends. The CDR3 consists of 14 residues. The CDR3 loop reads CASSQAYGNYEQYF. The CDR3, as DNA: TGCGCCAGCAGCCAAGCTTACGGAAACTACGAGCAGTACTTC.

The V and J genes are TRBV9 and TRBJ1-2, with unresolved D. Germline V CDR1 and CDR2: SGDLS, YYNGEE. V was cut by 0 bases and J by 7 bases, with 22 bases left in between. The CDR3 is made up of 17 amino acids. The CDR3 nucleotides read TGTGCCAGCAGCGTAGGCCCGGGCCCGGGTAGACCTACTGGCTACACCTTC. This translates into CASSVGPGPGRPTGYTF.

This chain connects TRBV7-6 to TRBJ1-4, with 7 bases fitting TRBD1. From germline, CDR1 is SGHVS and CDR2 FNYEAQ. Unmatched junction bases numbered 13, after V lost 3 bases and J lost 6 bases. CDR3 size: 17 residues. The CDR3 coding sequence is TGTGCCAGCAGCTTTTCCCCTGGGGGTCAGGGGGATGAAAAACTGTTTTTT. This sequence encodes CASSFSPGGQGDEKLFF.

The rearrangement links TRBV29-1 to TRBJ2-5; 8 bases align to TRBD2. Per germline, CDR1 SQVTM and CDR2 ANQGSEA. This CDR3 comprises 14 residues. For the CDR3, the DNA is TGCAGTCCGATTAGCGGGGAACACCAAGAGACCCAGTACTTC. This encodes CSPISGEHQETQYF.

This chain uses TRBV7-8 with TRBJ1-2; D is unclear. V shed 3 bases and J shed 5 bases, with 13 bases lying between them. Germline assignment: CDR1 SGHVS and CDR2 FQNEAQ. The CDR3 consists of 14 residues. As DNA, the CDR3 is TGTGCCAGCAGCTTTAAGCTAGCGGGGTATGGCTACACCTTC. This codes for CASSFKLAGYGYTF.

This clonotype was picked up many times. J is TRBJ2-1 and V is TRBV6-6, with 12 bases aligning to TRBD2. V lost 5 bases, J lost 4 bases, and 0 bases stayed unmatched. The length of the CDR3 is 14 residues. Germline V lookup: CDR1 MNHNY, CDR2 SVGAGI (reference sequence). The CDR3 loop reads CASSLAGGYNEQFF. CDR3 nucleotide sequence: TGTGCCAGCAGTCTAGCGGGAGGGTACAATGAGCAGTTCTTC.